The clone carrying this T cell receptor beta chain has just one count. Its antigen is unknown. Only in-frame clones appear in the TCRdb table, and some are missing; sequencing was by immunoSEQ multiplex PCR. Of 250,000 or so clones in the sample, about 83% were seen once. Specified treatment: about 20 received Ad26.COV2.S at low or high dose, single or two shots; 5 received placebo; per-sample allocation not given. The study sampled participants on day 63 after the first vaccine or placebo injection. This entry belongs to a study of Ad26.COV2.S vaccination and SARS-CoV-2 variants. For the study at large: Donor was in the COV1001 Ad26.COV2.S trial arm. The study, taken as a whole, reports: People given the vaccine had a wider spike-specific TCR breadth than placebo recipients did. Once vaccination had occurred, spike-specific CD8+ and CD4+ T cell responses reportedly showed substantial breadth.

The TCR originated in a person between 18 and 65 years old who received the Ad26.COV2.S COVID-19 vaccine or a placebo. This specimen was peripheral blood, taken in a trial of Ad26.COV2.S vaccine versus placebo.

As DNA, the CDR3 is TGCGCCAGCGGCACCGGACAGGGCCGAAAGGGTGATGAGCAGTTCTTC. Translating it yields CASGTGQGRKGDEQFF. The rearrangement uses TRBV5-1 and TRBJ2-1, with TRBD1 matching 8 bases. The CDR3 has 16 residues. V gave up 7 bases and J gave up 8 bases; unmatched junction bases: 17. Germline V gives CDR1 SGHRS, CDR2 YFSETQ.